The table lists the clone carrying this TCR beta chain with many counts. What it recognizes is unknown. The data derive from a study of T cell repertoires and HLA-DP antigens. Across the study: Sorted CD137+CD4+ samples averaged around 200 ng DNA; pre-culture CD4+ samples, 1,200 ng.

Assay: immunoSEQ multiplex PCR; the TCRdb copy retains only in-frame clones and omits some. The sample contains approximately 73,000 clones, about four fifths of which appear only once. The origin of this receptor is a man in his sixties in good health and CMV-seronegative. The sequencing sample was made of CD4+ T cells from PBMCs.

The DNA for the CDR3 is TGTGCCATCAGCACCGGGACAGAGGACTGGAAGCCCCAGCATTTT. Amino acids: CAISTGTEDWKPQHF. The chain combines TRBV10-3 with TRBJ1-5; 7 bases match TRBD1. The V segment lost 6 bases and the J segment 8 bases; nucleotides outside the gene matches: 13. The germline gives CDR1 ENHRY, CDR2 SYGVKD. This CDR3 contains 15 residues.